Detailed here is one T cell receptor (beta chain). The antigen is not known. The CDR3 has 12 residues. The V and J ends lost 5 bases and 1 base respectively, with 8 bases between them. Germline loops: CDR1 SQVTM, CDR2 ANQGSEA. This sample was included in a study of cytomegalovirus exposure and HLA in healthy donors. Study-wide results and limits: The authors enumerated 180 or so TCR beta chains as linked to cytomegalovirus. CMV serostatus was the only immune exposure information that was available. Looking again later, the authors saw that most CMV-associated TCR beta chains seemed HLA-restricted.

The primer mix had 60 Vbeta and 13 Jbeta primers. Repertoires were generated with immunoSEQ multiplex PCR, while TCRdb's copy carries only in-frame clones and drops some. The sample table sets out 180,000 or so clones. The chain uses TRBV29-1 and TRBJ1-1; D may be TRBD1 (6 bases). Sequencing was carried out using PBMCs. The receptor's source is a woman aged 18-30 years in good health and CMV-seropositive. In DNA form, the CDR3 reads TGCAGCGTTCGACAGGAGAACACTGAAGCTTTCTTT. Protein sequence: CSVRQENTEAFF.